What follows is one T cell receptor (beta chain) and its context. The PCR used 60 Vbeta and 13 Jbeta primers. Sequencing was performed with immunoSEQ multiplex PCR; in TCRdb, only in-frame clones are kept and a portion is missing. This sample yields over 200,000 clones, of which about 81% are seen a single time; 5.4% belongs to the top ten. The source of the sample is a study of cytomegalovirus exposure and HLA in healthy donors. V lost 4 bases, J lost 9 bases, and 9 bases stayed unmatched. This CDR3 is built from 13 residues. Germline V CDR1 and CDR2: SGHAT, FQNNGV. Sequences were obtained from PBMCs. The V call is TRBV11-2, the J call TRBJ2-7; the match to TRBD2 covers 7 bases. The source is a woman between 35 and 50 years old in good health and CMV-seropositive. The CDR3 here is CASSSLGEGAQYF. The CDR3 DNA sequence: TGTGCCAGCAGCTCCCTTGGGGAGGGAGCGCAGTACTTC.